The 3 T cell receptor beta chains reported below all come from one sample, sequenced in a study of cytomegalovirus exposure and HLA in healthy donors. A multiplex PCR was run with 60 Vbeta primers and 13 Jbeta primers. Here immunoSEQ multiplex PCR was the method, and the copy in TCRdb shows in-frame clones only, minus some. The sample records some 150,000 clones, roughly 80% being singletons. The sequencing input was PBMCs. These TCRs come from a female donor in good health and CMV-seronegative.

This chain connects TRBV5-1 to TRBJ1-2; D unclear. The V gene lost 4 bases and the J gene lost 10 bases, with 14 bases spanning the gap. The CDR3 totals 12 residues. Germline V gene sequence: CDR1 SGHRS, CDR2 YFSETQ. The CDR3 coding sequence is TGCGCCAGCAGCATTCCTTCAGTTGTCTACACCTTC. It codes for CASSIPSVVYTF.

This clone has just one count. The V and J genes are TRBV28 and TRBJ2-3, with D possibly being TRBD1 (5 bases). The CDR3 contains 15 residues. V was pared by 7 bases and J by 3 bases, with 17 bases between. Germline V gene sequence: CDR1 MDHEN, CDR2 SYDVKM. The CDR3 is CASTPGQPSTDTQYF. Here the CDR3 DNA reads TGTGCCAGCACCCCCGGACAACCGAGTACAGATACGCAGTATTTT.

V usage is TRBV2 and J usage is TRBJ1-2; possibly TRBD1 for D (6 bases). The CDR3 is 12 residues long. From germline, CDR1 is SNHLY and CDR2 FYNNEI. The V and J ends lost 9 bases and 8 bases respectively, with 16 bases between them. The CDR3 nucleotides are TGTGCCAGTTGGGACAAGCTTCGCGGCTACACCTTC. It yields the protein CASWDKLRGYTF.